This T cell receptor beta chain was recorded in a study of cytomegalovirus exposure and HLA in healthy donors. Findings and caveats of the study: Later analysis suggested links between common viral pathogens and several top significant clusters. Cytomegalovirus-associated TCR beta chains were listed, numbering under 200.

All donors participated as healthy donors of bone marrow. PCR employed 60 Vbeta and 13 Jbeta primers. The assay was immunoSEQ multiplex PCR, and TCRdb's table has in-frame clones only and misses some. The table has 99,000 or so clones, around 75% seen once. The sample holds one count of this clone. Its antigen is currently unknown. The V gene lost 0 bases and the J gene lost 1 base, with 7 bases spanning the gap. CDR3 length equals 14 residues. CDR1 SGDLS and CDR2 YYNGEE come from the germline V gene. The V call is TRBV9, the J call TRBJ2-5; D gene uncertain. Material for sequencing was PBMCs. This TCR was recovered from a man aged 25-45 years in good health and CMV-seropositive. CDR3 sequence reads: CASSVGTVQETQYF. The CDR3 DNA is TGTGCCAGCAGCGTAGGCACAGTCCAAGAGACCCAGTACTTC.